What follows are 18 T cell receptor beta chains derived from one specimen sequenced in a study of T-cell memory formation after mild COVID-19. Using its own MiXCR run on the 5' RACE reads, TCRdb lists one record per CDR3 protein. The sample lists approximately 340,000 distinct CDR3 sequences, approximately 13% seen once, with roughly 23% in the top ten. Specimen: PBMCs or a T cell subset sorted from them (not recorded which). These receptors originate from a man aged 18-30 years who had mild COVID-19 (a few samples of this study predate the infection). Cell type and time point are not known.

The chain uses TRBV10-3 and TRBJ1-1, with a possible D match to TRBD1 (5 bases). The germline V gene encodes CDR1 ENHRY and CDR2 SYGVKD. V was trimmed by 3 bases and J by 5 bases, leaving 13 bases between them. CDR3 length equals 14 residues. CDR3 nucleotide sequence: TGTGCCATCAGTGACGGGGGGAGTAAGACTGAAGCTTTCTTT. Protein sequence: CAISDGGSKTEAFF.

This rearrangement joins TRBV7-9 to TRBJ2-1; 12 bases map to TRBD2. Looked up from germline, CDR1 is SEHNR and CDR2 is FQNEAQ (reference sequence). The CDR3 is 15 amino acids. Trimming at V came to 6 bases and at J to 6 bases, leaving 6 bases not matched to a gene. Written as DNA, the CDR3 is TGTGCCAGCAGGCGCCTAGCGGGGGGGACCAATGAGCAGTTCTTC. Protein sequence: CASRRLAGGTNEQFF.

This clonotype was observed a few times. The chain carries TRBV12-3 or TRBV12-4 and TRBJ2-2, with D possibly TRBD2 on 6 matching bases. The CDR3 totals 14 residues. V was cut by 5 bases and J by 4 bases, with 11 bases left in between. The CDR3: CASSPGLVTGELFF. The CDR3, as DNA: TGTGCCAGCAGTCCGGGACTGGTCACCGGGGAGCTGTTTTTT.

This clonotype has more than one count but fewer than ten. The chain recombines TRBV12-3 or TRBV12-4 with TRBJ1-6, with D tentatively TRBD1 (6 bases). Trimming left V 7 bases short and J 13 bases short, with 17 bases between. The CDR3 covers 13 residues. CDR3 loop: CASTREGGMPLHF. Written as DNA, the CDR3 is TGTGCCAGCACTAGAGAGGGGGGAATGCCCCTCCACTTT.

The genes are TRBV14 and TRBJ1-2; D ambiguous. V was cut by 0 bases and J by 1 base, with 9 bases left in between. This CDR3 contains 15 residues. The germline V gene has CDR1 SGHDN and CDR2 FVKESK. CDR3 region: CASSQEDLDNYGYTF. The CDR3 DNA reads TGTGCCAGCAGCCAAGAGGATCTGGATAACTATGGCTACACCTTC.

The rearrangement uses TRBV7-9 and TRBJ2-5, with D hard to call. The germline CDR1 and CDR2 sequences are SEHNR and FQNEAQ (reference sequence). The CDR3 totals 13 residues. V lost 4 bases, J lost 5 bases, and 11 bases lay in between. CDR3 DNA: TGTGCCAGCAGCTCCCTCTCATGGGAGACCCAGTACTTC. Translated: CASSSLSWETQYF.

The chain combines TRBV10-2 with TRBJ1-2, with 7 bases that match TRBD1. In germline, CDR1 is WSHSY, CDR2 SAAADI. Trimming took 5 bases from V and 2 from J; bases not matched to a gene: 8. The CDR3 is 15 amino acids. CDR3 DNA: TGCGCCAGCAGTAAGGACAGGCTGGCGAACTATGGCTACACCTTC. Amino acid sequence: CASSKDRLANYGYTF.

The rearrangement uses TRBV5-1 and TRBJ2-1; 7 bases are shared with TRBD1. CDR3 length equals 15 residues. Unmatched junction bases numbered 6, after V lost 6 bases and J lost 0 bases. Germline V CDR1 and CDR2: SGHRS, YFSETQ. CDR3 DNA: TGCGCCAGCACCGTGGGACAGAACTCCTACAATGAGCAGTTCTTC. Translated, it gives CASTVGQNSYNEQFF.

The CDR3 DNA sequence: TGCGCCAGCAGCTGGGCCGCGGCCCGCGGGACTCTCCAAGAGACCCAGTACTTC. Translated, it gives CASSWAAARGTLQETQYF. The V and J genes are TRBV5-1 and TRBJ2-5, with TRBD2 as a possible D gene (6 bases). The CDR3 has 18 amino acids. V lost 3 bases and J lost 1, with 22 bases in between. Per germline, CDR1 SGHRS and CDR2 YFSETQ.

The chain combines TRBV7-9 with TRBJ1-1; D is uncertain. Germline V gene sequence: CDR1 SEHNR, CDR2 FQNEAQ (reference sequence). The CDR3 spans 14 residues. Trimming shortened V by 1 base and J by 10 bases, and 16 bases separated the two germline ends. CDR3 protein: CASSLVSDSTRAFF. In DNA, the CDR3 is TGTGCCAGCAGCTTAGTTTCGGACTCGACGCGAGCTTTCTTT.

The chain joins TRBV6-5 to TRBJ2-7; weak D call: TRBD1 (5 bases). Germline V lookup: CDR1 MNHEY, CDR2 SVGAGI. CDR3 length: 14 residues. V shed 6 bases and J shed 11 bases, with 23 bases lying between them. CDR3 in DNA: TGTGCCAGCAGGGCGATCGATCAGGGTTCCAAGGAGTACTTC. Protein product: CASRAIDQGSKEYF.

In its sample, this clonotype was seen many times. The V call is TRBV9, the J call TRBJ1-2; TRBD1 matches at 7 bases. There are 16 residues in the CDR3. Per the germline V gene, CDR1 is SGDLS and CDR2 is YYNGEE. Germline trimming cut 0 bases from V and 8 bases from J; bases unmatched to any gene: 13. In nucleotides, the CDR3 is TGTGCCAGCAGCGTAGCTTCGAGAGGGGGCCCTTCAGGCTACACCTTC. This translates into CASSVASRGGPSGYTF.

The V and J genes are TRBV20-1 and TRBJ2-3, with 8 nucleotides matching TRBD2. Germline loops: CDR1 DFQATT, CDR2 SNEGSKA (reference sequence). V gave up 3 bases and J gave up 4 bases; unmatched junction bases: 6. This CDR3 has 14 amino acids. In nucleotides, the CDR3 is TGCAGTGCTAGGCTAGCGGGCGGTCCAGATACGCAGTATTTT. It specifies CSARLAGGPDTQYF.

The V gene is TRBV14, the J gene TRBJ2-1, with D possibly matching TRBD2 (5 bases). There are 12 residues in the CDR3. CDR1 is SGHDN, CDR2 FVKESK, per germline. V dropped 8 bases and J dropped 8 bases, with 13 bases sitting between them. CDR3 nucleotides: TGTGCCAGCGAGGGCGCTCCGGATGAGCAGTTCTTC. The encoded protein is CASEGAPDEQFF.

The rearrangement joins TRBV4-2 to TRBJ1-2, with 7 bases fitting TRBD1. The V gene end was trimmed by 0 bases and the J gene end by 4 bases; junction bases not matched to a gene: 8. Looked up from germline, CDR1 is LGHNA and CDR2 is YNFKEQ. The length of the CDR3 is 16 residues. CDR3 residues: CASSQDLAGGTYGYTF. Written as DNA, the CDR3 is TGTGCCAGCAGCCAAGATCTGGCAGGGGGGACCTATGGCTACACCTTC.

This sequence joins TRBV20-1 and TRBJ1-2; 8 bases agree with TRBD1. The CDR3 contains 15 residues. The V gene end was trimmed by 1 base and the J gene end by 0 bases; junction bases not matched to a gene: 4. Germline V gene data show CDR1 as DFQATT and CDR2 as SNEGSKA (reference sequence). This CDR3 reads CSARGGQGANYGYTF. CDR3 in DNA: TGCAGTGCTAGAGGAGGACAGGGCGCTAACTATGGCTACACCTTC.

J is TRBJ2-1 and V is TRBV5-1; D not resolved. V lost 3 bases to trimming and J lost 0 bases, with 13 bases between them. The CDR3 sequence is 16 residues long. The germline gives CDR1 SGHRS, CDR2 YFSETQ. CDR3 bases: TGCGCCAGCAGCTCATCAGTGCAGAGCTCCTACAATGAGCAGTTCTTC. The encoded protein is CASSSSVQSSYNEQFF.

This clonotype was seen more than once but under ten times. V is TRBV6-6 and J is TRBJ2-3; 8 positions match TRBD1. Trimming took 2 bases from V and 9 from J; bases not matched to a gene: 7. Looked up from germline, CDR1 is MNHNY and CDR2 is SVGAGI (reference sequence). This CDR3 is built from 14 residues. For the CDR3, the DNA is TGTGCCAGCAGTTACCGATCTGGACAGGGAACGCAGTATTTT. Translating it yields CASSYRSGQGTQYF.